This T cell receptor (beta chain) was retrieved from a study of blood T cells in healthy people across ages. Study-level points and caveats: A strong correlation between TCR beta diversity and naive T cell percentage was seen.

This CDR3 spans 12 amino acids. Trimming removed 6 bases at V and 4 bases at J, with 12 bases between. CDR1 and CDR2 from the germline V gene are DFQATT and SNEGSKA (reference sequence). Details on this clonotype: Its antigen is not known.

The draw of peripheral blood yielded ten milliliters from each donor. Isolation per sample recovered at least 7 million PBMCs. The use of a sample-barcoded 5' primer and a J-beta primer mix characterized a second PCR of about 7 to 12 cycles. From the 5' RACE reads, TCRdb called clonotypes with MiXCR, one entry per CDR3 protein. The sample holds about 1,500,000 distinct CDR3 sequences; 42% are singletons and the top ten take roughly 7.9%. The clonotype originates from a woman aged 18-29 years in good health. The chain recombines TRBV20-1 with TRBJ2-5; D remains unclear. The sample comprised blood. CDR3 protein: CSAQKDAETQYF. In nucleotides, the CDR3 is TGCAGTGCCCAGAAGGACGCAGAGACCCAGTACTTC.